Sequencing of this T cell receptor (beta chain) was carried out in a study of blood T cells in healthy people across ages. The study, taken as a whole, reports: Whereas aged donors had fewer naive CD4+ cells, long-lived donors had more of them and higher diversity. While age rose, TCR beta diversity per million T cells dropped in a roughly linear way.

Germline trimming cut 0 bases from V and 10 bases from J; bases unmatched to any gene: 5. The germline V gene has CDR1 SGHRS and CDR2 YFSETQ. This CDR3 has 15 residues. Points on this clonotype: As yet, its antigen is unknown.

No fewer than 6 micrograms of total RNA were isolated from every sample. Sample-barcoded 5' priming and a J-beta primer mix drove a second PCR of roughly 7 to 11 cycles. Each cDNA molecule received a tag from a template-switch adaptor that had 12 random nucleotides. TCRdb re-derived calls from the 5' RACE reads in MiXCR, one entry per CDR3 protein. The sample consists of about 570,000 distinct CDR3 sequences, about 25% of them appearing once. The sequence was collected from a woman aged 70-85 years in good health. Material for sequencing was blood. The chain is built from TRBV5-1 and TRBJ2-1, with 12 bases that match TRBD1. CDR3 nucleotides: TGCGCCAGCAGCTTGGAGGGACAGGGGGCGCAGGAGCAGTTCTTC. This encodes CASSLEGQGAQEQFF.